The 13 T cell receptor beta chains below were found in one sample sequenced in a study of T cell repertoires in cytomegalovirus infection. Their antigens are not known. One entry per CDR3 protein results from TCRdb running MiXCR on the reads. The sample lists approximately 990,000 distinct CDR3 sequences; 30% to 40% were seen once. The sequencing here drew on cultured CD8+ T cells from PBMCs, taken from culture after CMV antigen stimulation. The receptors shown here come from a human donor in good health (CMV status not recorded). Some clones in this sample may be carry-over from other donors' samples.

The chain combines TRBV5-4 with TRBJ1-2; 7 bases map to TRBD1. This CDR3 region has 14 residues. Unmatched junction bases numbered 3, after V lost 0 bases and J lost 4 bases. Germline values: CDR1 SGHNT, CDR2 YYREEE (reference sequence). CDR3 sequence reads: CASSLDRGSYGYTF. CDR3 coding DNA: TGTGCCAGCAGCTTGGACAGGGGCTCCTATGGCTACACCTTC.

This clonotype was counted a few times. The rearrangement uses TRBV12-3 or TRBV12-4 and TRBJ1-4, with D perhaps matching TRBD1 (5 bases). The CDR3 runs 16 residues. V was pared by 3 bases and J by 5 bases, with 16 bases between. CDR3 region: CASSLDIPGLNEKLFF. The CDR3 DNA reads TGTGCCAGCAGTTTGGACATTCCGGGATTAAATGAAAAACTGTTTTTT.

This clonotype was picked up many times. The CDR3 sequence: CASSLGLADNEQFF. CDR3 nucleotide sequence: TGTGCCAGCAGCTTGGGACTAGCGGACAATGAGCAGTTCTTC. The V and J genes are TRBV7-2 and TRBJ2-1; TRBD2 matches at 11 bases. Unmatched junction bases numbered 0, after V lost 3 bases and J lost 5 bases. This CDR3 is built from 14 residues. Germline CDR1 is SGHTA and CDR2 is FQGNSA.

The CDR3 DNA is TGTGCCAGCAGTTACTCGGCTCCAGGCGACGTGAGCTCCTACGAGCAGTACTTC. Its protein is CASSYSAPGDVSSYEQYF. The chain combines TRBV6-5 with TRBJ2-7; D unresolved. This CDR3 is 18 amino acids long. Germline assignment: CDR1 MNHEY and CDR2 SVGAGI. V was cut by 0 bases and J by 0 bases, with 18 bases left in between.

This clonotype was detected a few times. V gene TRBV7-2 combines with J gene TRBJ1-6; D might be TRBD1 (6 bases). CDR1 is SGHTA, CDR2 FQGNSA, per germline. Trimming pared 7 bases from V and 4 bases from J, leaving 14 bases between. This CDR3 contains 15 residues. CDR3 protein: CASIPGDKYNSPLHF. CDR3 DNA: TGTGCCAGCATCCCGGGGGACAAATATAATTCACCCCTCCACTTT.

This clonotype was observed at least ten times. The chain carries TRBV7-9 and TRBJ2-7; 10 bases fit TRBD1. This CDR3 is 15 amino acids long. J was trimmed by 6 bases and V by 4 bases; bases with no gene match: 9. Germline V gene lookup returns CDR1 SEHNR and CDR2 FQNEAQ (reference sequence). The CDR3 nucleotides are TGTGCCAGCAGCTCACCGGGACAGGGGTTGGGCGAGCAGTACTTC. This translates into CASSSPGQGLGEQYF.

The V gene is TRBV5-5, the J gene TRBJ2-3; 9 nucleotides match TRBD1. The CDR3 has 15 amino acids. The germline V gene encodes CDR1 SGHKS and CDR2 YYEKEE (reference sequence). The trim removed 4 bases at V and 4 bases at J, leaving 7 bases unmatched. This CDR3 is CASSAGTGSPDTQYF. Here the CDR3 DNA reads TGTGCCAGCAGCGCCGGGACAGGGTCTCCAGATACGCAGTATTTT.

This clonotype has a handful of counts. This chain connects TRBV7-9 to TRBJ2-4; D gene ambiguous. Trimming took 5 bases from V and 8 from J, leaving 10 bases between them. The CDR3 has 12 residues. The germline gives CDR1 SEHNR, CDR2 FQNEAQ (reference sequence). As DNA, the CDR3 is TGTGCCAGCAGCGCATCTTTAGACATTCAGTACTTC. It translates to CASSASLDIQYF.

V gene TRBV6-5 combines with J gene TRBJ2-1, with D uncertain. The ends were cut back, 3 bases at V and 0 bases at J, with 12 bases in the middle. The CDR3 spans 16 residues. Germline loops: CDR1 MNHEY, CDR2 SVGAGI. The CDR3 coding sequence is TGTGCCAGCAGTTATTCCTTTCAAAGCTCCTACAATGAGCAGTTCTTC. Translating gives CASSYSFQSSYNEQFF.

The chain joins TRBV4-1 to TRBJ2-5; D is uncertain. Trimming removed 3 bases from V and 5 bases from J, with 10 bases in between. There are 13 residues in the CDR3. Germline CDR1 reads MGHRA; CDR2 reads YSYEKL. The CDR3 DNA follows: TGCGCCAGCAGCCAGGGATTGGGCGAGACCCAGTACTTC. It yields the protein CASSQGLGETQYF.

This chain uses TRBV6-1 with TRBJ2-3; 12 bases match TRBD2. V shed 6 bases, J shed 2 bases, and the junction held 6 bases outside the gene matches. CDR3 size: 16 residues. The germline V gene encodes CDR1 MNHNS and CDR2 SASEGT. The CDR3 spells CASRGLAGINTDTQYF. The CDR3 nucleotides are TGTGCCAGCAGAGGACTAGCGGGGATAAACACAGATACGCAGTATTTT.

This clonotype was observed a few times. The rearrangement uses TRBV5-6 and TRBJ2-7; D unresolved. Between the trimmed V and J ends, which lost 6 bases and 3 bases, there was a span of 16 bases. CDR1 is SGHDT and CDR2 is YYEEEE in the germline V gene. The CDR3 has 14 residues. CDR3 in DNA: TGTGCCAGCAACCGGCCTCCAAGGGACTACGAGCAGTACTTC. It specifies CASNRPPRDYEQYF.

This clonotype occurred a few times. The chain uses TRBV7-6 and TRBJ2-5; 10 positions agree with TRBD2. CDR1 and CDR2 from the germline V gene are SGHVS and FNYEAQ. Trimming at V came to 4 bases and at J to 2 bases, leaving 7 bases not matched to a gene. This CDR3 has 16 residues. Written as DNA, the CDR3 is TGTGCCAGCAGCTCGGGACTAGCGAGGTATCAAGAGACCCAGTACTTC. Translation: CASSSGLARYQETQYF.